A selection of T cell receptor beta chains follows, all from one sample in a study of T cell changes during pregnancy in multiple sclerosis. Measured with immunoSEQ multiplex PCR; TCRdb has only the in-frame clones, and not every one. Among about 46,000 clones, under 95% were seen once, and the ten largest hold approximately 2.9%. Source: CD8+ T cells from peripheral blood mononuclear cells, taken in the second trimester of pregnancy. The receptors originated from a female donor with multiple sclerosis, enrolled in a pregnancy study. Both conserved end residues are part of each CDR3. Fields, in order: clone size, D gene, V gene, J gene, CDR3 DNA, CDR3 protein. D genes are given only for firm matches. Size is omitted from some rows. Given values are once, few, many or a class for expanded clones.

clone size: -; D gene: TRBD2; V gene: TRBV30; J gene: TRBJ2-7; CDR3 DNA: TGTGCCTGGAGTCGCGGGGGGACGGGTTACGAGCAGTACTTC; CDR3 protein: CAWSRGGTGYEQYF
clone size: -; D gene: -; V gene: TRBV18; J gene: TRBJ2-7; CDR3 DNA: TGTGCCAGCTCACCGAAACAGGGCCCTCACCCCTACGAGCAGTACTTC; CDR3 protein: CASSPKQGPHPYEQYF
clone size: -; D gene: -; V gene: TRBV4-3; J gene: TRBJ2-2; CDR3 DNA: TGCGCCAGCAGCCAAGACAGGGACTACACCGGGGAGCTGTTTTTT; CDR3 protein: CASSQDRDYTGELFF
clone size: once; D gene: TRBD1; V gene: TRBV9; J gene: TRBJ1-5; CDR3 DNA: TGTGCCAGCAGCGTATCGGGACAGGGCAATCAGCCCCAGCATTTT; CDR3 protein: CASSVSGQGNQPQHF
clone size: -; D gene: TRBD1; V gene: TRBV7-8; J gene: TRBJ1-1; CDR3 DNA: TGTGCCAGCGGAGGGGGCGGGTGGAACACTGAAGCTTTCTTT; CDR3 protein: CASGGGGWNTEAFF
clone size: medium-sized; D gene: TRBD2; V gene: TRBV4-2; J gene: TRBJ2-1; CDR3 DNA: TGTGCCAGCAGCCAAGATGGAGGCGGGGGGGCAGAAGAGCAGTTCTTC; CDR3 protein: CASSQDGGGGAEEQFF
clone size: -; D gene: -; V gene: TRBV6-1; J gene: TRBJ2-5; CDR3 DNA: TGTGCCAGCAGTGAAGAGACTTGGTCTGGGGAGACCCAGTACTTC; CDR3 protein: CASSEETWSGETQYF
clone size: -; D gene: TRBD1; V gene: TRBV9; J gene: TRBJ1-2; CDR3 DNA: TGTGCCAGCAGCCCGGGACAGTTAACCTTC; CDR3 protein: CASSPGQLTF
clone size: -; D gene: TRBD2; V gene: TRBV5-6; J gene: TRBJ2-7; CDR3 DNA: TGTGCCAGCAGCTACGCTAGCGGGGGGGTCAGCTCCTACGAGCAGTACTTC; CDR3 protein: CASSYASGGVSSYEQYF
clone size: -; D gene: TRBD1; V gene: TRBV7-6; J gene: TRBJ1-3; CDR3 DNA: TGTGCCAGCAGCCCACAGGGGTCGGAAAACACCATATATTTT; CDR3 protein: CASSPQGSENTIYF